This T cell receptor beta chain was recovered during a study of T cells in women clearing cervical HPV infection. Study-level background: Case blood drawn at lesion detection; control blood after infection cleared. For cases, blood was sampled a median approximately 150 days after lesion detection, interquartile range roughly 90 to 230 days. Study-wide results and limits: Combining TCR richness with V gene abundances gave 0.65 to 0.85 AUC. CIN3+ cases had significantly higher TCR richness than controls; evenness did not differ.

In regard to this clone: Its specificity is not known. From the germline J gene comes the end of the CDR3, since the read stops 3 residues before it.

CDR1 and CDR2 from the germline V gene are ENHRY and SYGVKD. The CDR3 consists of 14 residues. Assay used: immunoSEQ multiplex PCR; TCRdb lists only in-frame clones, some missing. Its table records over 15,000 clones. This TCR was sampled from a woman aged 18 to 69 with a cervical HPV16 infection that either progressed to CIN3+ or cleared (not recorded which). The specimen sequenced was blood buffy coat. The chain employs TRBV10-3 and TRBJ2-5; 8 bases align to TRBD2. CDR3 DNA, as far as it was read: TGTGCCATCAGTGAAAGGAGTAGCGGGGACACC. Its protein is CAISERSSGDT. The full CDR3 sequence reads CAISERSSGDTQYF.